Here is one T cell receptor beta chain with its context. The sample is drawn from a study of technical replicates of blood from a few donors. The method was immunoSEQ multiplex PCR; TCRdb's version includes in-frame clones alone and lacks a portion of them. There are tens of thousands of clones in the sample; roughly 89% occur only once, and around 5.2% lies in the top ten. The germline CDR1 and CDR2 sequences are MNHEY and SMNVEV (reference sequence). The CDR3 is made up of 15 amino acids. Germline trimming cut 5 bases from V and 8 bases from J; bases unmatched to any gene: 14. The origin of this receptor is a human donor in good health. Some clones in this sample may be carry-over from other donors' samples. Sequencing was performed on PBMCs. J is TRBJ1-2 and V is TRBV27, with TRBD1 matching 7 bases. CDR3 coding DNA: TGTGCCAGCAGTCCGAGGATAGGGGGCGCCGGGGGCTACACCTTC. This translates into CASSPRIGGAGGYTF.